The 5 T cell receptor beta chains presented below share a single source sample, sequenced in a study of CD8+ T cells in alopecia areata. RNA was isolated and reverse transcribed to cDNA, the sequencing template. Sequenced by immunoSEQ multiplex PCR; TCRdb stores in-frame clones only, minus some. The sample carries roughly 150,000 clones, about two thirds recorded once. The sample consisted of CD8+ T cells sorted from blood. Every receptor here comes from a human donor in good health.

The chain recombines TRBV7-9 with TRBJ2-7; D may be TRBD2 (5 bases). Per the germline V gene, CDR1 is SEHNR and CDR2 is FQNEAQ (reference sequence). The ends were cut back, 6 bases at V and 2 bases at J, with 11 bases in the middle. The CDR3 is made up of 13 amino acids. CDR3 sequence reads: CASRTGTTYEQYF. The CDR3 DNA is TGTGCCAGCAGGACGGGAACAACCTACGAGCAGTACTTC.

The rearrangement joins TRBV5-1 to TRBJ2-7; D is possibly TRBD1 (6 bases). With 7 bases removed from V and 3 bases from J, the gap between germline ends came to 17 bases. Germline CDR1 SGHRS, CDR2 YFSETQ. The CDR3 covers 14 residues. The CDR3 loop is CASGESGVFYEQYF. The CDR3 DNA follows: TGCGCCAGCGGCGAGTCAGGGGTTTTCTACGAGCAGTACTTC.

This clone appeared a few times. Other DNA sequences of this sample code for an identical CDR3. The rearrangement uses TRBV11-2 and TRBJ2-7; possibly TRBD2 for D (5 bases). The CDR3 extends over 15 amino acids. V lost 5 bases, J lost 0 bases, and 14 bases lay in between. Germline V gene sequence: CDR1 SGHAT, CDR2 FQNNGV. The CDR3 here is CASSLARTSSYEQYF. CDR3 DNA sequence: TGTGCCAGCAGCCTCGCCCGGACTTCCTCCTACGAGCAGTACTTC.

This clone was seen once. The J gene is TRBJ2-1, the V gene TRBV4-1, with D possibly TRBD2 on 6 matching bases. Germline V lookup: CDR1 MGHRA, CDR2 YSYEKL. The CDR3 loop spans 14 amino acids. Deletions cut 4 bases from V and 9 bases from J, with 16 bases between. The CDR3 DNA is TGCGCCAGCAGCCGAACCGGGACTCAGGGTGAGCAGTTCTTC. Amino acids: CASSRTGTQGEQFF.

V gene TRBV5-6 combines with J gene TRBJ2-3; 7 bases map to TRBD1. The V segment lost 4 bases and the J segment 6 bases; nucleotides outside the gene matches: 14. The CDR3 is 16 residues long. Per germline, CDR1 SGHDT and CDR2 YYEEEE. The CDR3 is CASSPTGTETRDTQYF. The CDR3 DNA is TGTGCCAGCAGCCCCACCGGGACAGAAACAAGGGATACGCAGTATTTT.